The 5 T cell receptor beta chains reported below all come from one sample, sequenced in a study of PD-1 blockade in classical Hodgkin lymphoma (dated by TCRdb to the early 2020s). The time point label corresponds to: cycle 2 day 1 (C2D1) of nivolumab. Every trial patient had relapsed after autologous stem cell transplantation, and cohorts A, B and C differed in prior brentuximab vedotin exposure. Libraries were built with the immunoSEQ multiplex PCR assay. The source is immuneACCESS, and TCRdb retained only in-frame sequences with V and J called. Part of the clones is not carried over; for the studies checked, unresolved V genes explain less than half of this, and the remainder is unexplained. This sample is represented by around 20,000 clones; 86% of them were singletons. Jointly, the top ten make up around 12% of the sample. The material sequenced was peripheral blood mononuclear cells (PBMCs), taken before the second cycle of nivolumab. The receptors were sampled from a human donor with classical Hodgkin lymphoma.

This chain joins TRBV7-8 and TRBJ1-1; D is uncertain. Trimming removed 5 bases at V and 1 base at J, with 17 bases between. Germline CDR1 is SGHVS and CDR2 is FQNEAQ. There are 16 residues in the CDR3. The CDR3 protein is CASSNKRLGPNTEAFF. In DNA, the CDR3 is TGTGCCAGCAGCAATAAACGGCTAGGGCCGAACACTGAAGCTTTCTTT. Full variable domain (outside the CDR3, taken from reference TRBV7-8 and TRBJ1-1): GAGVSQSPRYKVAKRGQDVALRCDPISGHVSLFWYQQALGQGPEFLTYFQNEAQLDKSGLPSDRFFAERPEGSVSTLKIQRTQQEDSAVYLCASSNKRLGPNTEAFFGQGTRLTVV.

The chain recombines TRBV7-8 with TRBJ2-1; 7 bases are a match to TRBD1. CDR1 and CDR2 from the germline V gene are SGHVS and FQNEAQ. This CDR3 comprises 19 residues. V was pared by 4 bases and J by 7 bases, with 22 bases of the junction left unmatched. The CDR3 protein is CASSSSAGKNRGHLNEQFF. The CDR3 nucleotides are TGTGCCAGCAGCTCCTCGGCCGGGAAAAACAGGGGACATCTGAATGAGCAGTTCTTC.

The V call is TRBV14, the J call TRBJ1-1; D not resolved. V dropped 5 bases and J dropped 0 bases, with 7 bases sitting between them. The germline V gene has CDR1 SGHDN and CDR2 FVKESK. CDR3 length: 13 amino acids. The CDR3 DNA is TGTGCCAGCAGCTCAGCAATGAACACTGAAGCTTTCTTT. Its protein is CASSSAMNTEAFF.

This chain connects TRBV7-2 to TRBJ1-3; 8 bases are shared with TRBD1. Germline V gene sequence: CDR1 SGHTA, CDR2 FQGNSA. This CDR3 is 16 amino acids long. Unmatched junction bases numbered 11, after V lost 5 bases and J lost 5 bases. The CDR3 DNA sequence: TGTGCCAGCAGCCTCTCGACAGGGGCATATAGAAACACCATATATTTT. It specifies CASSLSTGAYRNTIYF.

Comments on this clone: A read error may account for a junction end that differs from germline. The genes are TRBV5-1 and TRBJ1-6; a weak D match, TRBD1 (5 bases). Germline V lookup: CDR1 SGHRS, CDR2 YFSETQ. The CDR3 has 10 residues. The CDR3 loop reads CASSWDQATF. CDR3 in DNA: TGCGCCAGCAGCTGGGACCAGGCTACCTTT.